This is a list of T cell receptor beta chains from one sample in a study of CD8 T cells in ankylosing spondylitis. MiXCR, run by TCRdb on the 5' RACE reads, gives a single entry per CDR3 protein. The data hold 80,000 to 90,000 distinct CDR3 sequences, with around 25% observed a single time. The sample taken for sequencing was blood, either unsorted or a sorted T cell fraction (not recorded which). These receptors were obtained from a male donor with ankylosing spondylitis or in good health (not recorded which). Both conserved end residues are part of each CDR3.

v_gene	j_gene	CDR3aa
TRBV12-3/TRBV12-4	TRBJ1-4	CASSLGGKLFF
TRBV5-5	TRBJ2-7	CASSLVSTSPYEQYF
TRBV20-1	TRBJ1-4	CSASAGHLNEKLFF
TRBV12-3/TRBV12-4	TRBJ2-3	CASSLAGGTDTQYF
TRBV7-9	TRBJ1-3	CASSLVLRQGRNTIYF
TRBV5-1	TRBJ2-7	CASSFGGNYEQYF
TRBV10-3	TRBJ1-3	CATTELRGDSGNTIYF
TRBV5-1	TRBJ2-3	CASSHGTPSTDTQYF
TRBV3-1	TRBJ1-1	CASSQDRKESF
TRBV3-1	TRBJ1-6	CASSHPSSPLHF
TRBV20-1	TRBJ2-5	CSATKVVRETQYF
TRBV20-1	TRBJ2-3	CSATSGSLLSTDTQYF
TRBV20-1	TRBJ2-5	CSARDRIRHRGDTQYF
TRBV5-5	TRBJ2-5	CASSAGLTGGETQYF
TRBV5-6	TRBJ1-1	CASSWGPGVDTEAFF
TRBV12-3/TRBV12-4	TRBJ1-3	CASSLGGTGSGNTIYF
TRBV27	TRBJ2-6	CASRKDRGLSSGANVLTF
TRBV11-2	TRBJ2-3	CASSLRRSADTQYF
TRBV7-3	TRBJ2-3	CASSLIGSQGDTQYF
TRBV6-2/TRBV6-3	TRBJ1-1	CASSYAGMNTEAFF
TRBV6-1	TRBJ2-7	CASSDGLAGGNEQYF
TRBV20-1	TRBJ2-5	CSASGGAPETQYF
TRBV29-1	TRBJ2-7	CSVGGLSYEQYF
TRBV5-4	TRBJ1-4	CASSLVGTNEKLFF
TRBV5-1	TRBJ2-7	CASSFTGATDTYEQYF
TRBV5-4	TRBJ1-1	CASSLLSARGEAFF
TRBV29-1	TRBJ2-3	CSTLLTDTQYF
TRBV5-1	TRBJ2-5	CASSLWDAPAETQYF
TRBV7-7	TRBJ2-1	CASSRYSDRGDEQFF
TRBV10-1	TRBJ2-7	CASSETSYEQYF